This T cell receptor beta chain originates from a study of T cell repertoires in cytomegalovirus infection. As for the study in general: Public TCR beta signatures were indicative of both CMV infection and a matching HLA type.

Trimming pared 4 bases from V and 2 bases from J, leaving 18 bases between. The CDR3 consists of 17 residues. Germline V gene lookup returns CDR1 SEHNR and CDR2 FQNEAQ (reference sequence). This clonotype was recorded at least ten times. Its specificity is not known. TCRdb ran MiXCR on the reads and lists one entry per CDR3 protein. The sample includes 300,000 to 400,000 distinct CDR3 sequences, about 29% seen only once; the top ten take 20%. The source is a human donor in good health (CMV status not recorded). Some clones in this sample may be carry-over from other donors' samples. This chain links TRBV7-9 with TRBJ2-1, with D possibly matching TRBD1 (5 bases). The sequenced sample was cultured PBMCs, obtained from culture after CMV antigen stimulation. The CDR3: CASSSLVGATPYNEQFF. The CDR3 DNA reads TGTGCCAGCAGCTCTTTAGTAGGGGCGACCCCCTACAATGAGCAGTTCTTC.